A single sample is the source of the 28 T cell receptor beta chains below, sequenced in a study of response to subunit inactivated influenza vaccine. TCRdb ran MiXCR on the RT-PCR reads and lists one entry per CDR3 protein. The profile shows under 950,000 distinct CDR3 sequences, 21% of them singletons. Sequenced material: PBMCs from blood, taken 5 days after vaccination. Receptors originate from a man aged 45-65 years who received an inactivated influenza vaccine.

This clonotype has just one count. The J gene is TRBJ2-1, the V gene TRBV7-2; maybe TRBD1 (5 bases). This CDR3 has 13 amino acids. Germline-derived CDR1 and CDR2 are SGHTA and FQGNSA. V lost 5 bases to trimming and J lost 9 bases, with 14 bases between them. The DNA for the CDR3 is TGTGCCAGCAGCAGCAGGGTTCCTCCTGAGCAGTTCTTC. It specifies CASSSRVPPEQFF.

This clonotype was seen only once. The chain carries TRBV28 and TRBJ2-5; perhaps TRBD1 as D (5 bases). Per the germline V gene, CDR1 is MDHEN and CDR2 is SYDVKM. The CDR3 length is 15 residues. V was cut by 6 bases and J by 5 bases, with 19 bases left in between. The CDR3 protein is CASSSRLAGLETQYF. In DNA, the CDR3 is TGTGCCAGCAGCTCGAGGTTGGCAGGGCTGGAGACCCAGTACTTC.

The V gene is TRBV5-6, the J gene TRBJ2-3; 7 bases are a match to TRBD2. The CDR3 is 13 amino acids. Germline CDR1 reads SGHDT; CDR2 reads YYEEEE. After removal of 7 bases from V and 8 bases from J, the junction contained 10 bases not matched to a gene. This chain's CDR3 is CASRGVERGTQYF. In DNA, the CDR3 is TGTGCCAGCCGGGGGGTCGAGAGAGGTACGCAGTATTTT.

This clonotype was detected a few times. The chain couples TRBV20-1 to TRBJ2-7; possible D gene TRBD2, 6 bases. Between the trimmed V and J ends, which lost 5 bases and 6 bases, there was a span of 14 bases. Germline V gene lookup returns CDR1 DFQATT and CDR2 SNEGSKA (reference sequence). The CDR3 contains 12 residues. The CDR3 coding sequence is TGCAGTGCTTGGGACTCAAGGTTCGAGCAGTACTTC. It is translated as CSAWDSRFEQYF.

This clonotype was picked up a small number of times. CDR3 DNA sequence: TGCAGTGCTTCGGACCGTCCCCTAGATACGCAGTATTTT. It yields the protein CSASDRPLDTQYF. This chain joins TRBV20-1 and TRBJ2-3, with D hard to call. Trimming cost V 5 bases and J 5 bases, with 14 bases left between them. The length of the CDR3 is 13 residues. Germline CDR1 and CDR2: DFQATT and SNEGSKA (reference sequence).

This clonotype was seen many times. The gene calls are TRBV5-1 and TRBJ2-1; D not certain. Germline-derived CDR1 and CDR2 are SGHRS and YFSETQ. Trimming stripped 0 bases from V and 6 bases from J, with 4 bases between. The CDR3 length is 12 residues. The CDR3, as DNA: TGCGCCAGCAGCTTGGAACTCAATGAGCAGTTCTTC. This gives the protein CASSLELNEQFF.

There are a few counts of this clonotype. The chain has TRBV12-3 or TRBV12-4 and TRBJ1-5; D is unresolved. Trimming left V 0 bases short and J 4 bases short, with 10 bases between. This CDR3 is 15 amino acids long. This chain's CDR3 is CASSLAPDFNQPQHF. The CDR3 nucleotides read TGTGCCAGCAGTTTAGCACCGGACTTTAATCAGCCCCAGCATTTT.

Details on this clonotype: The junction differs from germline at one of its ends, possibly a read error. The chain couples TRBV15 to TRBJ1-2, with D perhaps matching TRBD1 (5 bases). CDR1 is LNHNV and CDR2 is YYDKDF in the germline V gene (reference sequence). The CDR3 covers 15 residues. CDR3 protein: CATSGEAAGYYGYTF. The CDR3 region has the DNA TGTGCCACCAGCGGAGAGGCAGCAGGGTACTATGGCTACACCTTC. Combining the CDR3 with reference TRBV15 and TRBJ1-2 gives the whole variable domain DAMVIQNPRYQVTQFGKPVTLSCSQTLNHNVMYWYQQKSSQAPKLLFHYYDKDFNNEADTPDNFQSRRPNTSFCFLDIRSPGLGDTAMYLCATSGEAAGYYGYTFGSGTRLTVV.

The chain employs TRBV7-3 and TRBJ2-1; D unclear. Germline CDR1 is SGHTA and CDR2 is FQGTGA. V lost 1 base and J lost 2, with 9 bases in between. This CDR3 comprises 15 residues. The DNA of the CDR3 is TGTGCCAGCAGCTTAATCCCGGATCCCTACAATGAGCAGTTCTTC. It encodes CASSLIPDPYNEQFF.

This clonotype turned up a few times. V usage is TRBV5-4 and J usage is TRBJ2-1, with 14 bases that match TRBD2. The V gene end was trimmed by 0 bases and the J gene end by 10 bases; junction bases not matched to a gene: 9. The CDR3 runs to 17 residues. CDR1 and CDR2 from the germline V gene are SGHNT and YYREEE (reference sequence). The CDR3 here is CASSLDPGLAGEGEQFF. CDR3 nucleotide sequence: TGTGCCAGCAGCTTGGATCCGGGACTAGCGGGAGAGGGAGAGCAGTTCTTC.

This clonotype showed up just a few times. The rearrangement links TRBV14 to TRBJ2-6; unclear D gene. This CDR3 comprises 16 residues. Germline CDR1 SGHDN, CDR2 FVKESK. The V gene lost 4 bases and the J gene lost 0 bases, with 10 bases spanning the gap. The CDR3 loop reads CASSPSRLSGANVLTF. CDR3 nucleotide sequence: TGTGCCAGCAGCCCGTCACGGCTCTCTGGGGCCAACGTCCTGACTTTC.

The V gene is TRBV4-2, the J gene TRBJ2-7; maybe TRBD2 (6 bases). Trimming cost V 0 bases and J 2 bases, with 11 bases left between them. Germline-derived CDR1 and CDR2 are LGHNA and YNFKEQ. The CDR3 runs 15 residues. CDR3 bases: TGTGCCAGCAGCCAAGATAGGGCGGGGCCCTACGAGCAGTACTTC. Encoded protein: CASSQDRAGPYEQYF.

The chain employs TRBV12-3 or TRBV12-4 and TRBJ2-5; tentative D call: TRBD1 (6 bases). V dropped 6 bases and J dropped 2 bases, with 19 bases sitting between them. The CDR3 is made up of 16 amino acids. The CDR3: CASSPRGTTSQETQYF. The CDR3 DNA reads TGTGCCAGCAGCCCAAGGGGGACAACTTCTCAAGAGACCCAGTACTTC.

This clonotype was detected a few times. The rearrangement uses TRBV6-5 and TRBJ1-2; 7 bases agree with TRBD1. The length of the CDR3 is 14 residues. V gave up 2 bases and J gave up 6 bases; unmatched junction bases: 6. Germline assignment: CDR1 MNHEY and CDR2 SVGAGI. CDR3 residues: CASSYRGQKNGYTF. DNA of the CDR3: TGTGCCAGCAGTTACAGGGGACAGAAAAATGGCTACACCTTC.

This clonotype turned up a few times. DNA of the CDR3: TGCAGCGTTCTACCCGGGGGAGGGACCCAGTACTTC. Translated, it gives CSVLPGGGTQYF. The V and J genes are TRBV29-1 and TRBJ2-5; possibly TRBD2 for D (6 bases). This CDR3 has 12 amino acids. The ends were cut back, 5 bases at V and 7 bases at J, with 14 bases in the middle. Germline CDR1 SQVTM, CDR2 ANQGSEA.

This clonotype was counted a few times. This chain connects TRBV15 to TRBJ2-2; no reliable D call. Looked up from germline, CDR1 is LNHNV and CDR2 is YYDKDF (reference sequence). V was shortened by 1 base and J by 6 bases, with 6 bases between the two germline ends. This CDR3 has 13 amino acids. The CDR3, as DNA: TGTGCCACCAGCAGAGCCCCCTCCGGGGAGCTGTTTTTT. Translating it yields CATSRAPSGELFF.

CDR3 in amino acids: CSVEDSTGGGGYTF. CDR3 in DNA: TGCAGCGTTGAAGATAGTACAGGGGGCGGTGGCTACACCTTC. The chain has TRBV29-1 and TRBJ1-2; the match to TRBD1 covers 9 bases. Trimming removed 0 bases from V and 7 bases from J; junction bases left unmatched: 6. The CDR3 is 14 amino acids. Germline CDR1 SQVTM, CDR2 ANQGSEA.

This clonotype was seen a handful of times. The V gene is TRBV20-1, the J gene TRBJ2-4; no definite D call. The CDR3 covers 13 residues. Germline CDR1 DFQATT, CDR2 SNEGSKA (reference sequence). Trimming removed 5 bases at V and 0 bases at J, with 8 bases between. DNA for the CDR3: TGCAGTGCTGCTCAGATAGCCAAAAACATTCAGTACTTC. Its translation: CSAAQIAKNIQYF.

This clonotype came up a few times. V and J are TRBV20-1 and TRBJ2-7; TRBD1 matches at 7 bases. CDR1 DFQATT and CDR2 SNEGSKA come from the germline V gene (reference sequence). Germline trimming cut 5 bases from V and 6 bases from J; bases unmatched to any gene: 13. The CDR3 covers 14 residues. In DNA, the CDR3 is TGCAGTGCTCATCCCAACGACAGGGTTATCGAGCAGTACTTC. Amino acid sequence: CSAHPNDRVIEQYF.

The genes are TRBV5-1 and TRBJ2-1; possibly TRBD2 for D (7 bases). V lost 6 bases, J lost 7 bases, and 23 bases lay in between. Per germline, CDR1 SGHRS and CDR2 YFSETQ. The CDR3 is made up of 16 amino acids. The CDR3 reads CASTSGGRDAVNEQFF. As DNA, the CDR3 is TGCGCCAGCACCTCCGGGGGGCGGGACGCGGTGAATGAGCAGTTCTTC.

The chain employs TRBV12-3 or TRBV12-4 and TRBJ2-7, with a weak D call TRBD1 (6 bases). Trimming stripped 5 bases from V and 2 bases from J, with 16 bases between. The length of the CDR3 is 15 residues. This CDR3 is CASSSELDSAYEQYF. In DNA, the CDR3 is TGTGCCAGCAGTAGTGAATTGGACAGCGCCTACGAGCAGTACTTC.

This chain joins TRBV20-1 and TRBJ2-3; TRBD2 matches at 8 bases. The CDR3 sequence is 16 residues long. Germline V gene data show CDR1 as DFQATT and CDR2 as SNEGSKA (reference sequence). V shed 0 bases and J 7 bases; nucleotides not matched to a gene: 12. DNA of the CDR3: TGCAGTGCTAGAGATCCAGCGGGAGCAGGCGGGTATACGCAGTATTTT. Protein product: CSARDPAGAGGYTQYF.

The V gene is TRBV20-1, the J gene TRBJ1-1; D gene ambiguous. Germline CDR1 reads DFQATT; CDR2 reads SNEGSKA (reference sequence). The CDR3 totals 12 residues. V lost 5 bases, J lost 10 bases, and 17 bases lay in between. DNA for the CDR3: TGCAGTGCTCGGGCGGCGGGTAACCCAGCTTTCTTT. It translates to CSARAAGNPAFF.

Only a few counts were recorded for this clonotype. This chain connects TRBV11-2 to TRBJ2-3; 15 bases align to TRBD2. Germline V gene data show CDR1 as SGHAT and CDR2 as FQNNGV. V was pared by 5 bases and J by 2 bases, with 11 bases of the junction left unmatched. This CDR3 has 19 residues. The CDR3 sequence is CASSTPGLAGGRYTDTQYF. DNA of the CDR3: TGTGCCAGCAGCACACCCGGACTAGCGGGGGGGCGGTACACAGATACGCAGTATTTT.

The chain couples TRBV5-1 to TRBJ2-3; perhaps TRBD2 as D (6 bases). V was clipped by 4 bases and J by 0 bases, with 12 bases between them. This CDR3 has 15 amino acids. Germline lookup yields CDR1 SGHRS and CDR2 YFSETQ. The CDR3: CASSGGLQSTDTQYF. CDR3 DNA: TGCGCCAGCAGCGGGGGACTCCAGAGCACAGATACGCAGTATTTT.

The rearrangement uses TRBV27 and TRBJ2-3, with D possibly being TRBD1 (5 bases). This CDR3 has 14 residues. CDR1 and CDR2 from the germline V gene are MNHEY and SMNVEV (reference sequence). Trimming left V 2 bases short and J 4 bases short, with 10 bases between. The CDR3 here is CASSLVGASDTQYF. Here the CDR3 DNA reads TGTGCCAGCAGTTTAGTAGGGGCCTCAGATACGCAGTATTTT.

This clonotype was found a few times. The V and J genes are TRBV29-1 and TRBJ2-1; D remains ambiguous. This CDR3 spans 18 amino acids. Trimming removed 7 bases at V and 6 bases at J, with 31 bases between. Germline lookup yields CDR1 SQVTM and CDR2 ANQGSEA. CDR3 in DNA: TGCAGCGCGCGAGAAGCCTACTTCACCGGGCCCAAAGGCAATGAGCAGTTCTTC. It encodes CSAREAYFTGPKGNEQFF.

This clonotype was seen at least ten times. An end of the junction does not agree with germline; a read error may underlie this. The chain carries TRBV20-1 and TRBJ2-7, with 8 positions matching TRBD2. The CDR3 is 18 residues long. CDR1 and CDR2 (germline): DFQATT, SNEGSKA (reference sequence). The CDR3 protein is CSARGGAGGLLTPLRPGF. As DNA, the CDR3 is TGCAGTGCGAGAGGTGGCGCGGGGGGCCTACTAACTCCCTTAAGACCCGGCTTC.